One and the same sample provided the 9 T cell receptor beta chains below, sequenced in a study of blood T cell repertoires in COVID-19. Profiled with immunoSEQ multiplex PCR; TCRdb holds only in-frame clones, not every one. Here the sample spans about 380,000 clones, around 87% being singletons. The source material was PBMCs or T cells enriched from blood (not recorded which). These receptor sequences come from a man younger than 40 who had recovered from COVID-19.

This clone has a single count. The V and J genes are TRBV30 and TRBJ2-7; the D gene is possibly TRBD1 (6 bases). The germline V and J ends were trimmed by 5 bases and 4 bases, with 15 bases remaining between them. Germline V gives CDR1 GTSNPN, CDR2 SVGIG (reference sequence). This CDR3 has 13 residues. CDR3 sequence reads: CAWSGDRLYEQYF. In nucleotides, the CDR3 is TGTGCCTGGTCTGGTGACAGGCTTTACGAGCAGTACTTC.

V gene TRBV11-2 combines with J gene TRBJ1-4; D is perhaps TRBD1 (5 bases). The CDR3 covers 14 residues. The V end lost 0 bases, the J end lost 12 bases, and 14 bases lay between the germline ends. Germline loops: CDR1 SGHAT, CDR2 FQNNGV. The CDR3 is CASSLDFVQGQLFF. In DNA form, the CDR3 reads TGTGCCAGCAGCTTAGATTTTGTGCAGGGCCAACTGTTTTTT.

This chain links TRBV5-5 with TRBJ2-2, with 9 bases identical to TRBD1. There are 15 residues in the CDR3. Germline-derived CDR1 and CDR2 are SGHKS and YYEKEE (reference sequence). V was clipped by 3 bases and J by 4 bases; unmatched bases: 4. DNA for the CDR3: TGTGCCAGCAGCTGGGGACAGGGATCCACCGGGGAGCTGTTTTTT. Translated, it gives CASSWGQGSTGELFF.

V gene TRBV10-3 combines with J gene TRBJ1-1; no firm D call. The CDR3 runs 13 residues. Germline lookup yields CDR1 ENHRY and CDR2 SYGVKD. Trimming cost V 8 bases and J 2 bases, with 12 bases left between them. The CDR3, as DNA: TGTGCCATCCGGGATCTTAGTAACACTGAAGCTTTCTTT. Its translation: CAIRDLSNTEAFF.

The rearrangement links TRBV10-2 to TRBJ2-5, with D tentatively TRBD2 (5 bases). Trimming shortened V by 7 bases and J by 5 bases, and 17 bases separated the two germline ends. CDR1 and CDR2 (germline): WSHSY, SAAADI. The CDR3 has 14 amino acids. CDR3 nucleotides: TGCGCCAGCACTCGGACTCGGCTCGGGGAGACCCAGTACTTC. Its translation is CASTRTRLGETQYF.

Here the CDR3 reads CASTPTTGTGLRGYTF. The CDR3 DNA reads TGTGCCAGTACGCCAACTACCGGGACAGGGCTGCGTGGCTACACCTTC. This sequence joins TRBV19 and TRBJ1-2; 9 nucleotides line up with TRBD1. Per the germline V gene, CDR1 is LNHDA and CDR2 is SQIVND (reference sequence). Trimming at V came to 7 bases and at J to 7 bases, leaving 16 bases not matched to a gene. The CDR3 runs 16 residues.

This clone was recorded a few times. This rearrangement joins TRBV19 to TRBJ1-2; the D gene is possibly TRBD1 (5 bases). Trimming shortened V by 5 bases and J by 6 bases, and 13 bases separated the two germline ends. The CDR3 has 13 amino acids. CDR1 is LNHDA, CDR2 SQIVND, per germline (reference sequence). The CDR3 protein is CASSYQGRDGYTF. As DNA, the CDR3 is TGTGCCAGTAGTTATCAGGGTCGGGATGGCTACACCTTC.

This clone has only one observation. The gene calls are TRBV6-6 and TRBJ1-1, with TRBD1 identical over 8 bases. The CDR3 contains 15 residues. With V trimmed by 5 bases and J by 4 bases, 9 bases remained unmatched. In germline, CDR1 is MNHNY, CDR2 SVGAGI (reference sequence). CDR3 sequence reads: CASSTRQGWSTEAFF. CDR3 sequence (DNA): TGTGCCAGCAGTACACGACAGGGGTGGAGCACTGAAGCTTTCTTT.

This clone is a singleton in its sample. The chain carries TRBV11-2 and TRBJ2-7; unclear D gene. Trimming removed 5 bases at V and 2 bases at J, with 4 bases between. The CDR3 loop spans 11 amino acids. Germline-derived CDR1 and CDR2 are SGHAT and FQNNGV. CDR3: CASSPAYEQYF. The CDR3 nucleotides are TGTGCCAGCAGCCCCGCCTACGAGCAGTACTTC.